This passage covers 31 T cell receptor beta chains from one sample sequenced in a study of blood T cells in healthy people across ages (dated by TCRdb to 2015 to 2017). Library creation used 5' RACE. Data came from an Illumina HiSeq 2500. A second PCR of 7 to 11 cycles was performed with a sample-barcoded 5' primer and a J-beta primer mix. TCRdb reran the public reads through fastp at Q25 and MiXCR, keeping productive beta chains. Every entry covers one CDR3 protein and lists the most common genes and DNA from its rows. The sample includes approximately 290,000 distinct CDR3 sequences, with 25% to 30% observed a single time. The ten largest account for over 25% of the sample. Sequenced: blood. These receptor sequences come from a woman in her 70s in good health.

This clonotype was counted between two and nine times. The chain couples TRBV9 to TRBJ2-2, with 9 bases identical to TRBD2. J lost 2 bases, V lost 1 base, and 6 bases had no gene match. The length of the CDR3 is 17 residues. Germline CDR1 is SGDLS and CDR2 is YYNGEE. CDR3 nucleotide sequence: TGTGCCAGCAGCGTAAGGTCGGGACTAGCTAACACCGGGGAGCTGTTTTTT. As protein: CASSVRSGLANTGELFF.

J is TRBJ2-5 and V is TRBV3-1; 12 bases line up with TRBD2. From germline, CDR1 is LGHDT and CDR2 YNNKEL (reference sequence). Trimming removed 3 bases from V and 2 bases from J; junction bases left unmatched: 4. The CDR3 covers 16 residues. This chain's CDR3 is CASSHTSGRLQETQYF. The DNA of the CDR3 is TGTGCCAGCAGCCACACTAGCGGGAGGCTACAAGAGACCCAGTACTTC.

V is TRBV20-1 and J is TRBJ2-5; D gene unclear. The CDR3 contains 12 residues. The ends were cut back, 3 bases at V and 5 bases at J, with 10 bases in the middle. Germline V gives CDR1 DFQATT, CDR2 SNEGSKA (reference sequence). CDR3 residues: CSASPSGETQYF. The CDR3 DNA sequence: TGCAGTGCTAGCCCTAGTGGGGAGACCCAGTACTTC.

The V gene is TRBV3-1, the J gene TRBJ2-1, with 11 nucleotides matching TRBD1. CDR3 size: 16 residues. The J segment lost 6 bases and the V segment lost 4 bases, leaving 8 bases of the junction unmatched. Per germline, CDR1 LGHDT and CDR2 YNNKEL (reference sequence). CDR3 nucleotides: TGTGCCAGCAGCCTGGACAGGGGGCAAATCGGCAATGAGCAGTTCTTC. It is translated as CASSLDRGQIGNEQFF.

This clonotype was recorded once. The chain is built from TRBV7-2 and TRBJ2-1; 8 bases agree with TRBD2. Germline trimming cut 1 base from V and 8 bases from J; bases unmatched to any gene: 10. The CDR3 consists of 16 residues. Germline V gene lookup returns CDR1 SGHTA and CDR2 FQGNSA. CDR3: CASSLGRAGDVYEQFF. In nucleotides, the CDR3 is TGTGCCAGCAGCTTAGGTCGAGCGGGAGATGTCTATGAGCAGTTCTTC.

This clonotype was seen only a few times. This sequence joins TRBV28 and TRBJ2-7; no clear D gene. Germline-derived CDR1 and CDR2 are MDHEN and SYDVKM. The CDR3 runs 15 residues. Trimming removed 6 bases from V and 2 bases from J, with 17 bases in between. The CDR3 protein is CASSPAATNAYEQYF. For the CDR3, the DNA is TGTGCCAGCAGCCCAGCCGCGACCAACGCCTACGAGCAGTACTTC.

The sample holds a few counts of this clonotype. V and J are TRBV4-1 and TRBJ2-2; 10 positions match TRBD2. Germline assignment: CDR1 MGHRA and CDR2 YSYEKL. Trimming at V came to 0 bases and at J to 5 bases, leaving 6 bases not matched to a gene. The length of the CDR3 is 17 residues. The CDR3 is CASSQDRASGSTGELFF. For the CDR3, the DNA is TGCGCCAGCAGCCAAGATCGGGCTAGCGGGAGTACCGGGGAGCTGTTTTTT.

This sequence joins TRBV21-1 and TRBJ2-5; the table's D call TRBD2 went unverified against the DNA. TRBV21-1 is listed as a pseudogene. CDR3 length: 18 residues. CDR3 coding DNA: TGTGCCAGCAGCAAGGTCCCCGGATGGGGGAGGGTATACGAGACCCAGTACTTC. It yields the protein CASSKVPGWGRVYETQYF.

The table lists this clonotype with a few counts. The rearrangement links TRBV19 to TRBJ2-1; D is possibly TRBD1 or TRBD2 (6 bases each). The CDR3 sequence is 14 residues long. Germline V gives CDR1 LNHDA, CDR2 SQIVND (reference sequence). Trimming pared 4 bases from V and 8 bases from J, leaving 15 bases between. The DNA of the CDR3 is TGTGCCAGTAGTAAATCGGGGGCTAGCGATGAGCAGTTCTTC. Translating it yields CASSKSGASDEQFF.

The rearrangement uses TRBV7-8 and TRBJ2-3, with TRBD2 matching over 7 bases. The length of the CDR3 is 13 residues. Germline values: CDR1 SGHVS, CDR2 FQNEAQ. V lost 11 bases and J lost 2; bases outside the gene matches: 7. The CDR3 bases are TGTGCCGTCACGCGGGGGAACACAGATACGCAGTATTTT. Translation: CAVTRGNTDTQYF.

The table lists this clonotype with a few counts. This chain connects TRBV28 to TRBJ1-5, with D possibly matching TRBD1 (6 bases). The CDR3 runs 15 residues. CDR1 is MDHEN, CDR2 SYDVKM, per germline. Trimming cost V 5 bases and J 2 bases, with 13 bases left between them. This CDR3 reads CASSTGNRGNQPQHF. The CDR3 DNA sequence: TGTGCCAGCAGTACAGGGAATAGAGGCAATCAGCCCCAGCATTTT.

A few counts support this clonotype. V usage is TRBV29-1 and J usage is TRBJ2-1; tentative D call: TRBD2 (5 bases). CDR1 and CDR2 from the germline V gene are SQVTM and ANQGSEA. V shed 7 bases and J shed 6 bases, with 13 bases lying between them. The CDR3 runs to 12 residues. DNA of the CDR3: TGCAGCGCCAGAGGGCAGGCCAATGAGCAGTTCTTC. It encodes CSARGQANEQFF.

Only a few counts were recorded for this clonotype. The chain links TRBV7-2 to TRBJ2-5; the D gene is possibly TRBD1 (6 bases). Germline V gene lookup returns CDR1 SGHTA and CDR2 FQGNSA. V was cut by 4 bases and J by 5 bases, with 11 bases left in between. The CDR3 sequence is 13 residues long. CDR3 sequence: CASSSGQLETQYF. CDR3 sequence (DNA): TGTGCCAGCAGCTCAGGACAGTTGGAGACCCAGTACTTC. The whole variable domain, filled in from reference TRBV7-2 and TRBJ2-5, reads GAGVSQSPSNKVTEKGKDVELRCDPISGHTALYWYRQSLGQGLEFLIYFQGNSAPDKSGLPSDRFSAERTGGSVSTLTIQRTQQEDSAVYLCASSSGQLETQYFGPGTRLLVL.

The chain has TRBV7-9 and TRBJ1-1; possibly TRBD1 for D (5 bases). Trimming took off 0 bases at V and 5 bases at J, with 13 bases between the two ends. Germline CDR1 reads SEHNR; CDR2 reads FQNEAQ (reference sequence). The CDR3 length is 15 residues. The CDR3 sequence is CASSLASRAGTEAFF. The CDR3 nucleotides are TGTGCCAGCAGCTTAGCGAGTCGGGCAGGGACTGAAGCTTTCTTT.

This clonotype turned up a few times. The chain couples TRBV28 to TRBJ2-5, with D uncertain. The CDR3 contains 18 residues. V lost 5 bases to trimming and J lost 2 bases, with 24 bases between them. The germline V gene has CDR1 MDHEN and CDR2 SYDVKM. In nucleotides, the CDR3 is TGTGCCAGCAGTCCCGAAGGGTGGAGCTCCCGTTCTCAAGAGACCCAGTACTTC. Translating gives CASSPEGWSSRSQETQYF.

This clonotype appeared a few times. J is TRBJ1-4 and V is TRBV15; 7 positions match TRBD1. The CDR3 sequence is 17 residues long. V dropped 4 bases and J dropped 7; count of bases not matched to a gene: 15. Germline V CDR1 and CDR2: LNHNV, YYDKDF (reference sequence). Written as DNA, the CDR3 is TGTGCCACCAGCACCCCCTTAGGGGCAGGGGGGAGTGAAAAACTGTTTTTT. Residues: CATSTPLGAGGSEKLFF.

The V call is TRBV20-1, the J call TRBJ2-1, with D unresolved. The CDR3 runs 15 residues. Germline V gene sequence: CDR1 DFQATT, CDR2 SNEGSKA (reference sequence). The ends were cut back, 6 bases at V and 0 bases at J, with 15 bases in the middle. The CDR3 sequence: CSAARTAYSYNEQFF. The CDR3 DNA reads TGCAGTGCCGCCCGGACGGCCTACTCCTACAATGAGCAGTTCTTC.

The V call is TRBV3-1, the J call TRBJ1-2; a weak D match, TRBD1 (6 bases). CDR3 length: 13 residues. CDR1 LGHDT and CDR2 YNNKEL come from the germline V gene (reference sequence). Trimming left V 6 bases short and J 4 bases short, with 12 bases between. This CDR3 reads CASRIGGTYGYTF. CDR3 in DNA: TGTGCCAGCAGGATTGGGGGCACCTATGGCTACACCTTC.

This sequence joins TRBV6-2 or TRBV6-3 and TRBJ2-2; 7 positions match TRBD2. Trimming removed 6 bases from V and 4 bases from J; junction bases left unmatched: 14. CDR1 is MNHEY, CDR2 SVGEGT, per germline. CDR3 length equals 17 residues. CDR3 in amino acids: CASSPTSAGVGTGELFF. CDR3 coding DNA: TGTGCCAGCAGCCCTACTAGTGCGGGAGTTGGCACCGGGGAGCTGTTTTTT.

On this clonotype itself: The conserved phenylalanine or tryptophan normally closing the CDR3 is absent here, so this likely arose from a read error. The genes are TRBV7-8 and TRBJ2-5; the match to TRBD1 covers 8 bases. V trimming: 11 bases; J trimming: 0 bases; junction bases outside the gene matches: 5. Germline CDR1 SGHVS, CDR2 FQNEAQ. The CDR3 is made up of 13 amino acids. Here the CDR3 DNA reads TGTGCCGGCGGACAGGGATACCAAGAGACCCAGTACCTC. Residues: CAGGQGYQETQYL.

The CDR3 here is CASSPSTGRGANVLTF. The CDR3 DNA reads TGTGCCAGCAGCCCGTCCACAGGGCGCGGGGCCAACGTCCTGACTTTC. V gene TRBV3-1 combines with J gene TRBJ2-6, with D possibly being TRBD1 (6 bases). V was trimmed by 4 bases and J by 4 bases, leaving 14 bases between them. CDR1 is LGHDT, CDR2 YNNKEL, per germline (reference sequence). CDR3 size: 16 residues.

This clonotype has only a few counts. The chain combines TRBV7-2 with TRBJ2-5, with 9 positions matching TRBD2. The J call may be incorrect, as the DNA end agrees better with TRBJ2-1. There are 15 residues in the CDR3. Germline loops: CDR1 SGHTA, CDR2 FQGNSA. The CDR3 DNA reads TGTGCCAGCAGCTTACGCGCTAGCGGGAAGGGTGAGCAGTTCTTC. Amino acid sequence: CASSLRASGKGEQFF.

The chain combines TRBV5-5 with TRBJ2-2; TRBD2 matches 7 bases. CDR1 is SGHKS, CDR2 YYEKEE, per germline (reference sequence). The CDR3 contains 15 residues. J lost 5 bases, V lost 2 bases, and 6 bases had no gene match. The CDR3, as DNA: TGTGCCAGCAGCTTTTCTAGCGGAGGTACCGGGGAGCTGTTTTTT. Amino acid sequence: CASSFSSGGTGELFF.

The chain joins TRBV15 to TRBJ2-1; 11 bases are shared with TRBD2. Unmatched junction bases numbered 4, after V lost 6 bases and J lost 6 bases. CDR1 LNHNV and CDR2 YYDKDF come from the germline V gene (reference sequence). This CDR3 region has 14 residues. In DNA, the CDR3 is TGTGCCACCAGATTTAGCGGGAGGGCCAATGAGCAGTTCTTC. Residues: CATRFSGRANEQFF. The full variable domain, its missing parts supplied by reference TRBV15 and TRBJ2-1, is DAMVIQNPRYQVTQFGKPVTLSCSQTLNHNVMYWYQQKSSQAPKLLFHYYDKDFNNEADTPDNFQSRRPNTSFCFLDIRSPGLGDTAMYLCATRFSGRANEQFFGPGTRLTVL.

The chain uses TRBV3-1 and TRBJ1-2, with 12 bases that match TRBD1. CDR1 is LGHDT and CDR2 is YNNKEL in the germline V gene (reference sequence). The CDR3 has 16 amino acids. The V segment lost 7 bases and the J segment 8 bases; nucleotides outside the gene matches: 14. CDR3 in DNA: TGTGCCAGCACTAAGACTCCGGGACAGGGGGCGGAAGGCTACACCTTC. As protein: CASTKTPGQGAEGYTF. The whole variable domain, remainder taken from reference TRBV3-1 and TRBJ1-2, is DTAVSQTPKYLVTQMGNDKSIKCEQNLGHDTMYWYKQDSKKFLKIMFSYNNKELIINETVPNRFSPKSPDKAHLNLHINSLELGDSAVYFCASTKTPGQGAEGYTFGSGTRLTVV.

This chain connects TRBV20-1 to TRBJ2-1; the match to TRBD2 covers 12 bases. The CDR3 totals 16 residues. CDR1 and CDR2 from the germline V gene are DFQATT and SNEGSKA (reference sequence). V shed 1 base, J shed 4 bases, and the junction held 5 bases outside the gene matches. The DNA for the CDR3 is TGCAGTGCTAGAGGCGACGGACTAGCGGGGTACAATGAGCAGTTCTTC. Translated, it gives CSARGDGLAGYNEQFF.

For the CDR3, the DNA is TGTGCCAGCACCCCCCAGGGACAGGGTGGCTACACCTTC. It yields the protein CASTPQGQGGYTF. The V gene is TRBV6-5, the J gene TRBJ1-2, with 9 bases matching TRBD1. This CDR3 is built from 13 residues. J gave up 7 bases and V 7 bases, and 7 bases lay outside the gene matches. Germline V gene data show CDR1 as MNHEY and CDR2 as SVGAGI.

The table lists this clonotype with many counts. The germline gene is not matched at one end of the junction; a read error may be the cause. The genes are TRBV6-1 and TRBJ2-7, with 9 bases matching TRBD1. CDR3 size: 17 residues. The germline V gene has CDR1 MNHNS and CDR2 SASEGT. CDR3 nucleotide sequence: TGTGCCAGCAGGGACGCTGGTCCGGGACAGGGAGATCACTGGGAACACTTC. This codes for CASRDAGPGQGDHWEHF.

This clonotype was detected a few times. V gene TRBV2 combines with J gene TRBJ1-1; tentative D call: TRBD1 (6 bases). V was clipped by 7 bases and J by 0 bases, with 9 bases between them. Per germline, CDR1 SNHLY and CDR2 FYNNEI. CDR3 length: 13 amino acids. CDR3 DNA sequence: TGTGCCAGCAAAGGGGACATGAACACTGAAGCTTTCTTT. Translation: CASKGDMNTEAFF.

The chain is built from TRBV28 and TRBJ1-2; D possibly corresponds to TRBD1 (6 bases). V lost 10 bases, J lost 5 bases, and 17 bases lay in between. The germline V gene encodes CDR1 MDHEN and CDR2 SYDVKM. The CDR3 has 13 amino acids. The CDR3 reads CATRGGGTYGYTF. The CDR3 DNA is TGTGCCACCCGCGGGGGGGGCACGTATGGCTACACCTTC.

This clonotype was seen a handful of times. V and J are TRBV20-1 and TRBJ1-5, with TRBD1 matching 10 bases. This CDR3 is 19 amino acids long. J was trimmed by 3 bases and V by 1 base; bases with no gene match: 15. CDR1 and CDR2 from the germline V gene are DFQATT and SNEGSKA (reference sequence). CDR3 sequence reads: CSARGIEDRGSANNQPQHF. DNA of the CDR3: TGCAGTGCTAGAGGGATAGAGGACAGGGGGTCGGCGAACAATCAGCCCCAGCATTTT.